The 21 T cell receptor beta chains below all came from one sample that was sequenced in a study of blood T cell repertoires in COVID-19. Method: immunoSEQ multiplex PCR; TCRdb's copy keeps in-frame clones and lacks some. The data show around 130,000 clones, approximately 88% seen once. Sequencing used peripheral blood. The receptors originated from a man in his sixties with active or convalescent COVID-19.

V is TRBV18 and J is TRBJ1-1; D is unresolved. Germline CDR1 reads KGHSH; CDR2 reads LQKENI. V gave up 0 bases and J gave up 4 bases, with 12 bases separating them. CDR3 length equals 15 residues. CDR3 region: CASSPPSSFGTEAFF. In DNA, the CDR3 is TGTGCCAGCTCACCACCATCGAGTTTCGGCACTGAAGCTTTCTTT.

The chain is built from TRBV24-1 and TRBJ2-5; 10 nucleotides match TRBD2. The CDR3 runs to 17 residues. With V trimmed by 1 base and J by 4 bases, 8 bases remained unmatched. Germline lookup yields CDR1 KGHDR and CDR2 SFDVKD. CDR3 region: CATSDFGPAGGRETQYF. The CDR3 bases are TGTGCCACCAGTGATTTCGGTCCAGCGGGAGGGCGAGAGACCCAGTACTTC.

This chain uses TRBV5-4 with TRBJ2-1; no clear D. Trimming removed 3 bases at V and 7 bases at J, with 5 bases between. Germline V gene lookup returns CDR1 SGHNT and CDR2 YYREEE (reference sequence). The CDR3 totals 11 residues. The CDR3 here is CASSYLNEQFF. The CDR3 DNA sequence: TGTGCCAGCAGCTACTTAAATGAGCAGTTCTTC. Variable domain in full (rest from reference TRBV5-4 and TRBJ2-1): ETGVTQSPTHLIKTRGQQVTLRCSSQSGHNTVSWYQQALGQGPQFIFQYYREEENGRGNFPPRFSGLQFPNYSSELNVNALELDDSALYLCASSYLNEQFFGPGTRLTVL.

In this sample, this clone turned up once. The chain couples TRBV5-1 to TRBJ1-2; 9 nucleotides align to TRBD1. The V gene's germline CDR1 is SGHRS and CDR2 YFSETQ. V lost 6 bases and J lost 2; bases outside the gene matches: 2. The CDR3 totals 13 residues. CDR3 in DNA: TGCGCCAGCAAGGGACAGGGAAACTATGGCTACACCTTC. Protein sequence: CASKGQGNYGYTF.

The V and J genes are TRBV14 and TRBJ2-1; D uncertain. The CDR3 is 15 amino acids. The germline gives CDR1 SGHDN, CDR2 FVKESK. Trimming pared 0 bases from V and 8 bases from J, leaving 14 bases between. The CDR3 nucleotides read TGTGCCAGCAGCCAAGATTGGGCAGGAACGGATGAGCAGTTCTTC. Its translation is CASSQDWAGTDEQFF.

This chain joins TRBV24-1 and TRBJ2-5, with TRBD1 identical over 12 bases. The germline CDR1 and CDR2 sequences are KGHDR and SFDVKD. The CDR3 is 17 residues long. The J segment lost 3 bases and the V segment lost 4 bases, leaving 8 bases of the junction unmatched. The CDR3 is CATSESPGQGAKETQYF. The CDR3 region has the DNA TGTGCCACCAGTGAGTCTCCGGGACAGGGGGCGAAAGAGACCCAGTACTTC.

The chain carries TRBV28 and TRBJ2-1; 12 bases match TRBD2. The germline gives CDR1 MDHEN, CDR2 SYDVKM. There are 18 residues in the CDR3. Trimming at V came to 6 bases and at J to 0 bases, leaving 9 bases not matched to a gene. In DNA form, the CDR3 reads TGTGCCAGCAGAGCACTAGCGGGAGGTACAGTCTCCTACAATGAGCAGTTCTTC. Encoded protein: CASRALAGGTVSYNEQFF.

The V gene is TRBV13, the J gene TRBJ1-2; 9 nucleotides match TRBD1. The CDR3 totals 12 residues. The germline gives CDR1 PRHDT, CDR2 FYEKMQ (reference sequence). J lost 7 bases, V lost 3 bases, and 0 bases had no gene match. This CDR3 reads CASSLTGGGYTF. CDR3 nucleotides: TGTGCCAGCAGCTTGACAGGGGGTGGCTACACCTTC.

The rearrangement links TRBV7-2 to TRBJ2-5, with 8 nucleotides matching TRBD1. The germline gives CDR1 SGHTA, CDR2 FQGNSA. This CDR3 spans 17 amino acids. J lost 5 bases, V lost 5 bases, and 16 bases had no gene match. For the CDR3, the DNA is TGTGCCAGCAGCCCCCCCGGCAGGGGGCGCAGGGAGGAGACCCAGTACTTC. It is translated as CASSPPGRGRREETQYF.

The DNA for the CDR3 is TGTGCCAGCAGCTTCAGGGGGGTGCGGGAGGGTTCCACCGGGGAGCTGTTTTTT. Translating gives CASSFRGVREGSTGELFF. This chain connects TRBV7-2 to TRBJ2-2, with TRBD2 identical over 9 bases. Trimming cost V 3 bases and J 4 bases; bases outside gene matches: 12. CDR3 length: 18 residues. The germline V gene has CDR1 SGHTA and CDR2 FQGNSA.

The gene calls are TRBV6-1 and TRBJ2-7; 8 bases fit TRBD2. V lost 3 bases, J lost 3 bases, and 1 base stayed unmatched. CDR3 length: 13 amino acids. Germline V gene sequence: CDR1 MNHNS, CDR2 SASEGT. In nucleotides, the CDR3 is TGTGCCAGCAGTGAGGGGACTAGCTACGAGCAGTACTTC. Its protein is CASSEGTSYEQYF.

The V gene is TRBV7-9, the J gene TRBJ1-3; D is unresolved. The CDR3 is 15 residues long. Trimming cost V 1 base and J 5 bases, with 12 bases left between them. Germline V lookup: CDR1 SEHNR, CDR2 FQNEAQ (reference sequence). In DNA form, the CDR3 reads TGTGCCAGCAGCTTAGTCAGAGGTTCGCGAAACACCATATATTTT. This translates into CASSLVRGSRNTIYF.

This clone has more than one count but fewer than ten. The genes are TRBV11-2 and TRBJ2-3; 7 nucleotides match TRBD1. CDR1 and CDR2 (germline): SGHAT, FQNNGV. J was trimmed by 4 bases and V by 5 bases; bases with no gene match: 9. The CDR3 has 15 residues. CDR3 loop: CASSNRQGRADTQYF. DNA of the CDR3: TGTGCCAGCAGCAATAGACAGGGTCGGGCAGATACGCAGTATTTT.

V gene TRBV3-1 (or the pseudogene TRBV3-2) combines with J gene TRBJ2-3, with no clear D. This CDR3 comprises 13 residues. Germline CDR1 reads LGHDT; CDR2 reads YNNKEL (reference sequence). V lost 1 base and J 11 bases, leaving 13 bases between the germline ends. CDR3 in DNA: TGTGCCAGCAGCCAAGCCCCCCGAGGTGGGCAGTATTTT. Translated, it gives CASSQAPRGGQYF.

The chain combines TRBV6-5 with TRBJ1-2; no clear D. Germline CDR1 and CDR2: MNHEY and SVGAGI. CDR3 length: 15 amino acids. V lost 5 bases, J lost 4 bases, and 17 bases lay in between. The chain's CDR3 is CASSPGRAGRYGYTF. CDR3 nucleotide sequence: TGTGCCAGCAGTCCCGGGAGGGCGGGTCGCTATGGCTACACCTTC.

This clone was found many times. V and J are TRBV4-2 and TRBJ2-3; 9 nucleotides line up with TRBD1. V lost 5 bases to trimming and J lost 0 bases; unmatched junction nucleotides: 3. Germline V gene lookup returns CDR1 LGHNA and CDR2 YNFKEQ. The length of the CDR3 is 15 residues. This CDR3 is CASSSTGGSTDTQYF. The DNA for the CDR3 is TGTGCCAGCAGCTCAACAGGGGGCAGCACAGATACGCAGTATTTT.

The rearrangement joins TRBV6-1 to TRBJ2-7; 8 bases align to TRBD1. The CDR3 runs to 15 residues. V shed 1 base, J shed 2 bases, and the junction held 4 bases outside the gene matches. CDR1 is MNHNS and CDR2 is SASEGT in the germline V gene. This CDR3 is CASSEVGQGPYEQYF. DNA for the CDR3: TGTGCCAGCAGTGAAGTCGGACAGGGACCCTACGAGCAGTACTTC.

The genes are TRBV6-2 or TRBV6-3 and TRBJ1-5; TRBD1 matches at 7 bases. The trim removed 8 bases at V and 1 base at J, leaving 5 bases unmatched. The CDR3 runs to 14 residues. Germline CDR1 and CDR2: MNHEY and SVGEGT. CDR3 sequence: CASRQGGSNQPQHF. CDR3 coding DNA: TGTGCCAGCCGCCAGGGGGGGAGCAATCAGCCCCAGCATTTT.

The chain recombines TRBV19 with TRBJ2-3; 12 bases are shared with TRBD1. The CDR3 loop spans 15 amino acids. V dropped 5 bases and J dropped 6; count of bases not matched to a gene: 6. CDR1 and CDR2 (germline): LNHDA, SQIVND (reference sequence). The CDR3 sequence: CASSSRDRGRDTQYF. DNA for the CDR3: TGTGCCAGTAGTTCCCGGGACAGGGGGCGCGATACGCAGTATTTT.

This clone appeared once. This sequence joins TRBV2 and TRBJ2-5, with 10 bases aligning to TRBD2. The CDR3 sequence is 15 residues long. Germline trimming cut 4 bases from V and 4 bases from J; bases unmatched to any gene: 6. CDR1 and CDR2 from the germline V gene are SNHLY and FYNNEI. DNA for the CDR3: TGTGCCAGCAGTGGGGCTAGCGGGAGAAGAGAGACCCAGTACTTC. Protein sequence: CASSGASGRRETQYF.

The CDR3 reads CASSVAVQGPGELFF. The CDR3 region has the DNA TGTGCCAGCAGCGTAGCGGTACAGGGACCCGGGGAGCTGTTTTTT. The chain links TRBV9 to TRBJ2-2; D is possibly TRBD1 (6 bases). The CDR3 contains 15 residues. Germline CDR1 is SGDLS and CDR2 is YYNGEE. The V end lost 0 bases, the J end lost 6 bases, and 12 bases lay between the germline ends.